This is a list of T cell receptor beta chains from one sample in a study of blood T cell repertoires in COVID-19. The assay was immunoSEQ multiplex PCR, and TCRdb's table has in-frame clones only and misses some. The data contain around 400,000 clones, about 89% of them singletons. The source material was PBMCs or T cells enriched from blood (not recorded which). The receptors derive from a middle-aged woman who had been exposed to COVID-19. Both conserved end residues are part of each CDR3. D genes are given only for firm matches. Clone size is given for some rows only: seen once, a few or many times, or a class if the clone is expanded.

j_gene: TRBJ2-3
abundance: NA
v_gene: TRBV5-1
d_gene: NA
CDR3nt: TGCGCCAGCAGCTTGGGACACTCCACAGATACGCAGTATTTT
CDR3aa: CASSLGHSTDTQYF

j_gene: TRBJ2-4
abundance: NA
v_gene: TRBV10-2
d_gene: NA
CDR3nt: TGCGCCAGCAGTGATTTAGGGGCTCTAGCCAAAAACATTCAGTACTTC
CDR3aa: CASSDLGALAKNIQYF

j_gene: TRBJ2-7
abundance: few
v_gene: TRBV2
d_gene: TRBD1
CDR3nt: TGTGCCAGCAGTGAGACAGGGCGCTCCTACGAGCAGTACTTC
CDR3aa: CASSETGRSYEQYF

j_gene: TRBJ1-5
abundance: NA
v_gene: TRBV7-2
d_gene: NA
CDR3nt: TGTGCCAGCAGCACCCTGGAAGGGGGCAATCAGCCCCAGCATTTT
CDR3aa: CASSTLEGGNQPQHF

j_gene: TRBJ2-5
abundance: NA
v_gene: TRBV3-1/TRBV3-2
d_gene: TRBD1
CDR3nt: TGTGCCAGCAGCGATACAGGGGGTAAGGAGACCCAGTACTTC
CDR3aa: CASSDTGGKETQYF

j_gene: TRBJ1-2
abundance: NA
v_gene: TRBV7-2
d_gene: TRBD1
CDR3nt: TGTGCCAGCAGCCCCGGGACAGGGACTGGCTACACCTTC
CDR3aa: CASSPGTGTGYTF

j_gene: TRBJ2-5
abundance: NA
v_gene: TRBV5-4
d_gene: NA
CDR3nt: TGTGCCAGCAGCCCAAGAGAACAGGGTTCGAAGACCCAGTACTTC
CDR3aa: CASSPREQGSKTQYF

j_gene: TRBJ1-3
abundance: once
v_gene: TRBV13
d_gene: NA
CDR3nt: TGTGCCAGCAGCTCCCCTCGGGGGGGTCGGACTGGAAACACCATATATTTT
CDR3aa: CASSSPRGGRTGNTIYF

j_gene: TRBJ1-6
abundance: NA
v_gene: TRBV14
d_gene: NA
CDR3nt: TGTGCCAGCAGTCCCTGGGATGGGAGGGATTCACCCCTCCACTTT
CDR3aa: CASSPWDGRDSPLHF

j_gene: TRBJ2-1
abundance: NA
v_gene: TRBV30
d_gene: TRBD1
CDR3nt: TGTGCCTGGCGACAGGGCTCCTACAATGAGCAGTTCTTC
CDR3aa: CAWRQGSYNEQFF

j_gene: TRBJ1-2
abundance: NA
v_gene: TRBV7-9
d_gene: NA
CDR3nt: TGTGCCAGCAGCTTTTCAGGGACTACGGGCTACACCTTC
CDR3aa: CASSFSGTTGYTF

j_gene: TRBJ1-2
abundance: NA
v_gene: TRBV3-1/TRBV3-2
d_gene: TRBD1
CDR3nt: TGTGCCAGTCGGAGGGAGGGACAGGGAGAAAGGAATGGCTACACCTTC
CDR3aa: CASRREGQGERNGYTF

j_gene: TRBJ1-3
abundance: NA
v_gene: TRBV21-1
d_gene: NA
CDR3nt: TGTGCCAGCAGCAAATGGTTCTGGACAGGGGGTGATAGGAGCTCTGGAAACACCATATATTTT
CDR3aa: CASSKWFWTGGDRSSGNTIYF

j_gene: TRBJ1-2
abundance: once
v_gene: TRBV3-1/TRBV3-2
d_gene: NA
CDR3nt: TGTGCCAGCAGCGAGCTTGGTCGAGTCTATGGCTACACCTTC
CDR3aa: CASSELGRVYGYTF

j_gene: TRBJ1-2
abundance: NA
v_gene: TRBV29-1
d_gene: NA
CDR3nt: TGCAGCGTTGCTCAGATCTATGGCTACACCTTC
CDR3aa: CSVAQIYGYTF

j_gene: TRBJ2-7
abundance: NA
v_gene: TRBV5-1
d_gene: NA
CDR3nt: TGCGCCAGCACTGGCGGATGGAGCTCCTACGAGCAGTACTTC
CDR3aa: CASTGGWSSYEQYF

j_gene: TRBJ2-3
abundance: once
v_gene: TRBV29-1
d_gene: TRBD2
CDR3nt: TGCAGCGTTGAGGATTTTAGCGGGGGGGTCGATACGCAGTATTTT
CDR3aa: CSVEDFSGGVDTQYF